This T cell receptor (beta chain) was identified in a study of blood T cell repertoires in COVID-19. In the study overall: PBMCs, B-cell-depleted T cells, or T cells provided the cDNA or gDNA that made up the material.

The CDR3 is 15 residues long. The germline V and J ends were trimmed by 2 bases and 6 bases, with 16 bases remaining between them. The germline gives CDR1 MDHEN, CDR2 SYDVKM. Donors of Cohort 3 who recovered were those that had two negative PCRs, clearance, or symptom resolution. The data were produced by immunoSEQ multiplex PCR, yet TCRdb's version contains in-frame clones alone and is incomplete. The profile shows 300,000 to 400,000 clones, about 90% of them singletons. The source of this sequence is a woman aged 25 to 45 who had recovered from COVID-19. The rearrangement joins TRBV28 to TRBJ1-1; maybe TRBD1 (6 bases). The sequenced material came from PBMCs or T cells enriched from blood (not recorded which). For the CDR3, the DNA is TGTGCCAGCAGTTTAGGGCTAGGGGGACGCCCTGAAGCTTTCTTT. Residues: CASSLGLGGRPEAFF.